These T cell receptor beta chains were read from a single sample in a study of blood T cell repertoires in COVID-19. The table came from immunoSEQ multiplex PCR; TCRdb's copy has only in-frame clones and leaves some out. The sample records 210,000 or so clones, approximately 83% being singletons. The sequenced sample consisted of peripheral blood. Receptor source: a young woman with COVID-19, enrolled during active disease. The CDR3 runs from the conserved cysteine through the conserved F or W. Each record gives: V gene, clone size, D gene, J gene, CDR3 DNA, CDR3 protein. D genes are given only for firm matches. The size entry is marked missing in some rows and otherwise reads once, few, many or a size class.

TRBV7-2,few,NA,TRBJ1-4,TGTGCCAGCAGCTTGGACAGAGGGTCTAATGAAAAACTGTTTTTT,CASSLDRGSNEKLFF
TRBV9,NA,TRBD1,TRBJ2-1,TGTGCCAGCAGCGTAGTTGGCGGGACAGGGGCCCCTGAGCAGTTCTTC,CASSVVGGTGAPEQFF
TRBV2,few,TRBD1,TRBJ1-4,TGTGCCAGCAGCCGGGACAGAACTGAAAAACTGTTTTTT,CASSRDRTEKLFF
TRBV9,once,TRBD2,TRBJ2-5,TGTGCCAGCAGCGTAGATGTAGCGGGGGGCGGGTACCAAGAGACCCAGTACTTC,CASSVDVAGGGYQETQYF
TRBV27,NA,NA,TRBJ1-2,TGTGCCAGCAGAACCAGGGGTGGTGGCTACACCTTC,CASRTRGGGYTF
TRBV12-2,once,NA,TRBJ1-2,TGTGCAAGTCTCGGACTGCGAAGCTACTATGGCTACACCTTC,CASLGLRSYYGYTF
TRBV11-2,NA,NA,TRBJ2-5,TGTGCCAGCAGCTTAGATGGAGGGGAAGGGGAGACCCAGTACTTC,CASSLDGGEGETQYF
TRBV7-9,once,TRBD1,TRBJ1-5,TGTGCCAGCAGCTTATCACAGGGGGGTAGCAATCAGCCCCAGCATTTT,CASSLSQGGSNQPQHF
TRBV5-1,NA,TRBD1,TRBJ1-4,TGCGCCAGCAGCTTCGGGACAGCGTTCAATGAAAAACTGTTTTTT,CASSFGTAFNEKLFF
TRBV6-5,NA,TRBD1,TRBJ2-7,TGTGCCAGCAGTTACTCAAAGGGACAGGCTATCTCCGAGCAGTACTTC,CASSYSKGQAISEQYF
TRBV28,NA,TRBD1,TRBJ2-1,TGTGCCAGCAGTCCGACAGGGAAGGGGGTCGACAATGAGCAGTTCTTC,CASSPTGKGVDNEQFF
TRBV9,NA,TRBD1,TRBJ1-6,TGTGCCAGCAGCTTCGAGACACAGGGGAAATTTCACGACCTCCACTTT,CASSFETQGKFHDLHF
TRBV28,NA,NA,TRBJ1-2,TGTGCCAGCAGTTTAGGGCAATATCCTAACTATGGCTACACCTTC,CASSLGQYPNYGYTF
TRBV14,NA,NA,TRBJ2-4,TGTGCCAGCAGCCAAGAGGTAGACACCCGACGGAACATTCAGTACTTC,CASSQEVDTRRNIQYF
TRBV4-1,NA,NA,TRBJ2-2,TGCGCCAGCAGCCAAGATCAGAATAGCGGAAACACCGGGGAGCTGTTTTTT,CASSQDQNSGNTGELFF
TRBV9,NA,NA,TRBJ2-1,TGTGCCAGCAGCGTAGGCGGGACGGACAATGAGCAGTTCTTC,CASSVGGTDNEQFF
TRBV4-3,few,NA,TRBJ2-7,TGCGCCAGCAGCCAAGATTGGCGACAGGTAACCTACGAGCAGTACTTC,CASSQDWRQVTYEQYF
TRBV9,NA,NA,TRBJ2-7,TGTGCCAGCAGCGTAGCGGACTCGGGCTCCTACGAGCAGTACTTC,CASSVADSGSYEQYF
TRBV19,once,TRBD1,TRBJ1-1,TGTGCCAGTAGTATCACGGGACAGGGGGAGAAATATACTGAAGCTTTCTTT,CASSITGQGEKYTEAFF
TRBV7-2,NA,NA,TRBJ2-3,TGTGCCAGCAGCTTACGGACTATCACAGATACGCAGTATTTT,CASSLRTITDTQYF
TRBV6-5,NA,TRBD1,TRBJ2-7,TGTGCCAGCAGTCTCATGGACAGGGATGAGCAGTACTTC,CASSLMDRDEQYF
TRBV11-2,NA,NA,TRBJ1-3,TGTGCCAGCAGCTTAGTAGCTGGAAACACCATATATTTT,CASSLVAGNTIYF
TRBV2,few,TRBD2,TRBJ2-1,TGTGCCAGCAGTCCTAGCGGGAGGCCCTACAATGAGCAGTTCTTC,CASSPSGRPYNEQFF
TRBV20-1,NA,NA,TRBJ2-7,TGCAGTCCCAGGTCCTACGAGCAGTACTTC,CSPRSYEQYF
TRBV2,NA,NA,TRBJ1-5,TGTGCCAGCAGTGCGTCCTATAGCAATCAGCCCCAGCATTTT,CASSASYSNQPQHF
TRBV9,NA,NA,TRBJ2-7,TGTGCCAGCAGCGTAGATCCCACAGGGTCCTACGAGCAGTACTTC,CASSVDPTGSYEQYF
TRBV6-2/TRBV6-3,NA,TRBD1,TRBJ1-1,TGTGCCAGCAGTGCCGGGACAGTTGAAGCTTTCTTT,CASSAGTVEAFF
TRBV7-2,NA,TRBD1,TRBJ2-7,TGTGCCAGCAGCTTAGCCGGGACAGCTTCCTACGAGCAGTACTTC,CASSLAGTASYEQYF
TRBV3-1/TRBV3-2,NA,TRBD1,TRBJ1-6,TGTGCCAGCGCTCTGGACAGGGACTATAATTCACCCCTCCACTTT,CASALDRDYNSPLHF
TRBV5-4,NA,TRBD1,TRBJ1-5,TGTGCCAGCAGCGCCGGGACAGGGGAGGAGCAGCCCCAGCATTTT,CASSAGTGEEQPQHF
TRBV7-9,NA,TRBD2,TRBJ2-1,TGTGCCAGCAGCTTCGCCGCAGCGGGAACCAATGAGCAGTTCTTC,CASSFAAAGTNEQFF
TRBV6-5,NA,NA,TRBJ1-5,TGTGCCAGCAGTTCACCAGGGTTGAGTCAGCCCCAGCATTTT,CASSSPGLSQPQHF
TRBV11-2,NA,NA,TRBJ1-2,TGTGCCAGCAGCTTAGCCAATCCAGGGGGCTACACCTTC,CASSLANPGGYTF
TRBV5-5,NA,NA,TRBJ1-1,TGTGCCAGCAGCGGACAGTATAACACTGAAGCTTTCTTT,CASSGQYNTEAFF
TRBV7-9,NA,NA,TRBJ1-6,TGTGCCAGCAGCTTTAGCTTAGGGGATTCACCCCTCCACTTT,CASSFSLGDSPLHF
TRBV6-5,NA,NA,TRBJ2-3,TGTGCCAGCAGTTATTCAGGGGTTAGCACAGATACGCAGTATTTT,CASSYSGVSTDTQYF
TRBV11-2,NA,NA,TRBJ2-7,TGTGCCAGCAGCTCCTATGCCTACGAGCAGTACTTC,CASSSYAYEQYF
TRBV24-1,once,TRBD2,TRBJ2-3,TGTGCCACGGGCAGGGGGTTGACTAGCGGGGACACAGATACGCAGTATTTT,CATGRGLTSGDTDTQYF
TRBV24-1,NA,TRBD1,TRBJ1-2,TGTGCCACCAGTGCTGACAGGGTAGGAGGCTACACCTTC,CATSADRVGGYTF
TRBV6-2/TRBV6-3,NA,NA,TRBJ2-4,TGTGCCAGCAGTTACTGGACAGCCCTAGCCAAAAACATTCAGTACTTC,CASSYWTALAKNIQYF
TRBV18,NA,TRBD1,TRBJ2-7,TGTGCCAGCTCACCTTCGGGACAGGGGGTCGAGCAGTACTTC,CASSPSGQGVEQYF
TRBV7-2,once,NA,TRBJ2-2,TGTGCCAGCAGCTTAGGGGCGGGGTACACCGGGGAGCTGTTTTTT,CASSLGAGYTGELFF
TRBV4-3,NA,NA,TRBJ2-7,TGCGCCAGCAGCCAAGATGTCCCCGCGCGGCGAGGCTACGAGCAGTACTTC,CASSQDVPARRGYEQYF
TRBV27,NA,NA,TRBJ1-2,TGTGCCAGCAGTTTTACAGGGAAGGGGGGCTACACCTTC,CASSFTGKGGYTF
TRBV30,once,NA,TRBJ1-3,TGTGCCTGGAGTGTCGCGAGGGTGAGACCCTCAGTTGGAAACACCATATATTTT,CAWSVARVRPSVGNTIYF
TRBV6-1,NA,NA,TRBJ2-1,TGTGCCAGCAGTGATAAAAGTCCTTTTAGGGAGGCCTACAATGAGCAGTTCTTC,CASSDKSPFREAYNEQFF
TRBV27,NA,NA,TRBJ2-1,TGTGCCAGCAGTTTATCGCTGGGGAGCTCCTACAATGAGCAGTTCTTC,CASSLSLGSSYNEQFF
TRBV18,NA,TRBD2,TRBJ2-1,TGTGCCAGCTCACCACCGTCTAGCGGGGGGTTTAACAATGAGCAGTTCTTC,CASSPPSSGGFNNEQFF
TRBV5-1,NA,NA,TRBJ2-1,TGCGCCAGCAGCCTGGAGGGAGATGAGCAGTTCTTC,CASSLEGDEQFF
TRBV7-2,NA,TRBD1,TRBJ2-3,TGTGCCAGCAGCGCTGACAGGGGGAGCACAGATACGCAGTATTTT,CASSADRGSTDTQYF
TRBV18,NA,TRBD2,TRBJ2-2,TGTGCCAGCTCACTCGGACTAGCGGAGAACACCGGGGAGCTGTTTTTT,CASSLGLAENTGELFF
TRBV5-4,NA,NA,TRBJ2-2,TGTGCCAGCAGCTTGGAACACAGGGCCGGGGAGCTGTTTTTT,CASSLEHRAGELFF
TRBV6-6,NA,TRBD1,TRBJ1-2,TGTGCCAGCAGTTACTCATCAGGGGGTGACTATGGCTACACCTTC,CASSYSSGGDYGYTF
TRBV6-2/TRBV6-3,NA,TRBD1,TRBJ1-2,TGTGCCAGCAGTCTCCAGGGGGCGACAGGGATCTATGGCTACACCTTC,CASSLQGATGIYGYTF
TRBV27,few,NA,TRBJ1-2,TGTGCCTCCAAGACAGGTAACAACTATGGCTACACCTTC,CASKTGNNYGYTF
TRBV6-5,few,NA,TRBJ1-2,TGTGCCAGCAGCAATCCTCTAGATAGGAGCTACACCTTC,CASSNPLDRSYTF
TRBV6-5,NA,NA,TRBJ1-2,TGTGCCAGCAGTTTCAGGCGACAGGCTCCCTATGGCTACACCTTC,CASSFRRQAPYGYTF